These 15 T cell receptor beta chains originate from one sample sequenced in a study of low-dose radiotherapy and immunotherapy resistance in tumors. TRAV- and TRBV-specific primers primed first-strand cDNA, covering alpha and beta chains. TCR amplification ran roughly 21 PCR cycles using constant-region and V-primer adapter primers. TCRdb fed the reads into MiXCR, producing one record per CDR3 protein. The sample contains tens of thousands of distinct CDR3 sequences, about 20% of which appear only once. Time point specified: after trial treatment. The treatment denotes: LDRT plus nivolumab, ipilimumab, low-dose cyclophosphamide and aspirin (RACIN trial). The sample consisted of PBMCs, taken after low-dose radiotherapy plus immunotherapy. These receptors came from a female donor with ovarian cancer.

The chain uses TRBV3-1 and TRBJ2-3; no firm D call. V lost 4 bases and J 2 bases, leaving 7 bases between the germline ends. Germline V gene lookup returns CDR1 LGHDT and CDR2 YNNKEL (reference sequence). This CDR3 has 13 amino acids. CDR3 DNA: TGTGCCAGCAGCCGGTTCTCCACAGATACGCAGTATTTT. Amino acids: CASSRFSTDTQYF.

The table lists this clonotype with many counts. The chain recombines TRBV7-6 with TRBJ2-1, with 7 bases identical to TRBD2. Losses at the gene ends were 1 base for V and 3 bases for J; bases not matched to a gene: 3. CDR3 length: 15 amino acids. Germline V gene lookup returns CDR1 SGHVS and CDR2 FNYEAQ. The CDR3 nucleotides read TGTGCCAGCAGCTTAGGACTAGCACTCTACAATGAGCAGTTCTTC. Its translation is CASSLGLALYNEQFF.

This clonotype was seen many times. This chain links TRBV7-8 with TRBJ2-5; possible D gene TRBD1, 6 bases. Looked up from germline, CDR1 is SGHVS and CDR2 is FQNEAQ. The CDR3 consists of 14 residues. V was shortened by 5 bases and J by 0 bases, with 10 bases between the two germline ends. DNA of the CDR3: TGTGCCAGCAGCCAGGGGACGTACCAAGAGACCCAGTACTTC. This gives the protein CASSQGTYQETQYF.

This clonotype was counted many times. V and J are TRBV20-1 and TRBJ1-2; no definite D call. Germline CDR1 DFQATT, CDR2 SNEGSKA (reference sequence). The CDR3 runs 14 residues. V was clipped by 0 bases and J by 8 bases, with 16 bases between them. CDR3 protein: CSARDTAGVWGYTF. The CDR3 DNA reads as TGCAGTGCTAGAGATACGGCCGGGGTATGGGGCTACACCTTC.

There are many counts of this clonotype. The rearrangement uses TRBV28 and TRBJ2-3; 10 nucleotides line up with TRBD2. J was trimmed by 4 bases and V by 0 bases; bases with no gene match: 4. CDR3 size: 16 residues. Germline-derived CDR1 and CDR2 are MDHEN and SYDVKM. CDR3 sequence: CASSLWSSGGADTQYF. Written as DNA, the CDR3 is TGTGCCAGCAGTTTATGGTCTAGCGGGGGTGCAGATACGCAGTATTTT.

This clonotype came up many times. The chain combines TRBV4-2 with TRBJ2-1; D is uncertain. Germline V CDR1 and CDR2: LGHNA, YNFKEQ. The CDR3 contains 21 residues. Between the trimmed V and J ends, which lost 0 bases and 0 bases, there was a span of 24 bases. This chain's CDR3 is CASSQDLDNLLLFSSYNEQFF. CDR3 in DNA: TGTGCCAGCAGCCAAGATCTGGATAACCTCCTACTCTTTAGCTCCTACAATGAGCAGTTCTTC.

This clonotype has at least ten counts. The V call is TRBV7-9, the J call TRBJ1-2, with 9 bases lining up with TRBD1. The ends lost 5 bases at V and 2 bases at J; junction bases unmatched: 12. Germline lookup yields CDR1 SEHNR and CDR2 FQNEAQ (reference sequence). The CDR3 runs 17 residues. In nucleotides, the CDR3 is TGTGCCAGCAGCCCGCAGACAGGGGGAGCCGTAAACTATGGCTACACCTTC. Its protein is CASSPQTGGAVNYGYTF.

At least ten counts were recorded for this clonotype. CDR3 residues: CSARAGAGELFF. CDR3 DNA sequence: TGCAGTGCTAGAGCAGGGGCGGGGGAGCTGTTTTTT. The chain links TRBV20-1 to TRBJ2-2; a possible D gene is TRBD1 (6 bases). The CDR3 is 12 residues long. V lost 1 base, J lost 8 bases, and 8 bases lay in between. Germline CDR1 and CDR2: DFQATT and SNEGSKA (reference sequence).

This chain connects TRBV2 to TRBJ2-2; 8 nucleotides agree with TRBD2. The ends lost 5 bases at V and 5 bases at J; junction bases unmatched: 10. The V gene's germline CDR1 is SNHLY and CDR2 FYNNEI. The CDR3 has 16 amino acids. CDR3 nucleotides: TGTGCCAGCAGTTCCCCGGGAGGGGCGCCTACCGGGGAGCTGTTTTTT. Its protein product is CASSSPGGAPTGELFF.

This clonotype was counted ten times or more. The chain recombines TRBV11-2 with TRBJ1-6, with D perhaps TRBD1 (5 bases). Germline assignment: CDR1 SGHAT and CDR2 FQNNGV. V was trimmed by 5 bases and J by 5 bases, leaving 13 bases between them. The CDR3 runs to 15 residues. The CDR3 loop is CASSLSGRHNSPLHF. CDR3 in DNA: TGTGCCAGCAGCCTATCAGGGCGACATAATTCACCCCTCCACTTT.

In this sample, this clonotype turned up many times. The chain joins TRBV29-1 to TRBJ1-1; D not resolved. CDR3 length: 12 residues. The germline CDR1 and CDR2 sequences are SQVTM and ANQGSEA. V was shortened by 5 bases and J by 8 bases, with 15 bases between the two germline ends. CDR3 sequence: CSVLPRGLEAFF. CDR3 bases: TGCAGCGTTCTTCCCCGAGGGTTGGAAGCTTTCTTT. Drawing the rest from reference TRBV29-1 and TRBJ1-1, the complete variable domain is SAVISQKPSRDICQRGTSLTIQCQVDSQVTMMFWYRQQPGQSLTLIATANQGSEATYESGFVIDKFPISRPNLTFSTLTVSNMSPEDSSIYLCSVLPRGLEAFFGQGTRLTVV.

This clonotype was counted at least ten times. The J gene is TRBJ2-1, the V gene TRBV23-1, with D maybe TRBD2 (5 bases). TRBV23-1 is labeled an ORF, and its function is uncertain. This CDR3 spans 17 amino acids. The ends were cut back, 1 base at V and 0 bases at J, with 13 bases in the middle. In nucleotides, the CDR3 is TGCGCCAGCAGTCAATTTAGGAGAGGGAGCTCCTACAATGAGCAGTTCTTC. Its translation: CASSQFRRGSSYNEQFF.

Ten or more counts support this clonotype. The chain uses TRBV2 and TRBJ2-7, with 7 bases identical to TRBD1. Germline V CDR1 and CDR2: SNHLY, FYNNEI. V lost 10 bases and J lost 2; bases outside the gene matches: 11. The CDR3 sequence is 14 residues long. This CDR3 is CATRIRDSTYEQYF. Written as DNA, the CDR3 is TGTGCCACCAGGATCCGGGACAGTACCTACGAGCAGTACTTC.

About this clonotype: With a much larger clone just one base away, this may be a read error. The CDR3 nucleotides read TGCAGTGCTAGCGCGCGCGTCAACTATGGCTACACCTTC. Translation: CSASARVNYGYTF. The chain couples TRBV20-1 to TRBJ1-2; D not resolved. This CDR3 has 13 residues. The V and J ends lost 3 bases and 2 bases respectively, with 10 bases between them. Germline loops: CDR1 DFQATT, CDR2 SNEGSKA (reference sequence).

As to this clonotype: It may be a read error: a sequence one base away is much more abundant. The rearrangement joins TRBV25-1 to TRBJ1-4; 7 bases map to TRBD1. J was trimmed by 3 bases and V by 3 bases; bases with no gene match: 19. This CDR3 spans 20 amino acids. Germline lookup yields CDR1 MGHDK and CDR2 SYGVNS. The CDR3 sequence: CASSDRRTGRVSRPNEKLFF. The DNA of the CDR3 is TGTGCCAGCAGTGATCGCCGGACAGGTCGCGTGTCGAGGCCTAATGAAAAACTGTTTTTT.